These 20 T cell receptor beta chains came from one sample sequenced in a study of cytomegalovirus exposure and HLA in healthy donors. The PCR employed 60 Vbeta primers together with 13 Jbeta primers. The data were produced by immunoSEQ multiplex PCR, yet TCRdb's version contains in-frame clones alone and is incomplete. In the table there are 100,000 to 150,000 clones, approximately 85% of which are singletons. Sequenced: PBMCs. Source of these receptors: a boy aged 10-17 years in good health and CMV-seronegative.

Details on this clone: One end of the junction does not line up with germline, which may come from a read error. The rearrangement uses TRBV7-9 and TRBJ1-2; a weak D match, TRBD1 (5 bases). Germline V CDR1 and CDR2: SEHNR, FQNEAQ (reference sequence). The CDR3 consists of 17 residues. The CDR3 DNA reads TGTTCCAGCAGCTCGCTGATAACATCGACAGTCTACTATGGCTACACCTTC. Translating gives CSSSSLITSTVYYGYTF. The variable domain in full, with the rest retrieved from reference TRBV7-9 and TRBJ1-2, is DTGVSQNPRHKITKRGQNVTFRCDPISEHNRLYWYRQTLGQGPEFLTYFQNEAQLEKSRLLSDRFSAERPKGSFSTLEIQRTEQGDSAMYLCSSSSLITSTVYYGYTFGSGTRLTVV.

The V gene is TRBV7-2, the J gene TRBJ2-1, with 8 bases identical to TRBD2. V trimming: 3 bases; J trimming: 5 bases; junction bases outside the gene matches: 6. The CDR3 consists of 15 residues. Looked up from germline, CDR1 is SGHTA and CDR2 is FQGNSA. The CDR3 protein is CASSFSSGLNNEQFF. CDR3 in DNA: TGTGCCAGCAGCTTCTCTAGCGGGCTCAACAATGAGCAGTTCTTC.

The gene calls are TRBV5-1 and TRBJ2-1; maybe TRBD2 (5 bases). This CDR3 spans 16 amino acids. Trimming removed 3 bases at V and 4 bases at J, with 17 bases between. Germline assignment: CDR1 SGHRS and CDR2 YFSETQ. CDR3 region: CASSSRAPRKYNEQFF. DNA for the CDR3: TGCGCCAGCAGCTCGAGGGCCCCCCGCAAATACAATGAGCAGTTCTTC.

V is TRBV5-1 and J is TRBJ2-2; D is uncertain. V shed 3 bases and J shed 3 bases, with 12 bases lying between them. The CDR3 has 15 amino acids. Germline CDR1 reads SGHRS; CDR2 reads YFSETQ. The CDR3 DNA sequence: TGCGCCAGCAGCTCCTATACAACAGACACCGGGGAGCTGTTTTTT. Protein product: CASSSYTTDTGELFF.

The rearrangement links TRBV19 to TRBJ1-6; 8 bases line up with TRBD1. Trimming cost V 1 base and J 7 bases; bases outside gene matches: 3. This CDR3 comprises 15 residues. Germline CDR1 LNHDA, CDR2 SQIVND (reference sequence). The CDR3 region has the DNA TGTGCCAGTAGTATAGGAAACAGGGGGAATTCACCCCTCCACTTT. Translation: CASSIGNRGNSPLHF.

CDR3 DNA sequence: TGTGCCAGTACCTCCACCGGACAGGGTCGCTACACCTTC. Its translation: CASTSTGQGRYTF. This rearrangement joins TRBV19 to TRBJ1-2; 8 bases match TRBD1. Germline trimming cut 7 bases from V and 9 bases from J; bases unmatched to any gene: 10. Germline CDR1 is LNHDA and CDR2 is SQIVND (reference sequence). CDR3 length equals 13 residues.

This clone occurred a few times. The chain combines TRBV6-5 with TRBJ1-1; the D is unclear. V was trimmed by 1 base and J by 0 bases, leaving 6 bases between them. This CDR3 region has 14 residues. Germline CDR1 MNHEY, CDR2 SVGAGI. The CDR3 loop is CASSYLAVNTEAFF. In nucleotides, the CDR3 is TGTGCCAGCAGTTACTTGGCGGTGAACACTGAAGCTTTCTTT.

The CDR3 spells CSASSNEKLFF. In DNA, the CDR3 is TGCAGTGCTAGCTCTAATGAAAAACTGTTTTTT. The V call is TRBV20-1, the J call TRBJ1-4, with D unclear. Trimming took off 3 bases at V and 3 bases at J, with 2 bases between the two ends. The CDR3 has 11 amino acids. Germline V lookup: CDR1 DFQATT, CDR2 SNEGSKA (reference sequence).

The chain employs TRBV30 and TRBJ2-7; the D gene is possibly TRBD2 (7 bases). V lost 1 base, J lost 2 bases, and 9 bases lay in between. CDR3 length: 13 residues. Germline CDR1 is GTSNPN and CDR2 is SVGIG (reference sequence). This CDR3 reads CAWSGGGPYEQYF. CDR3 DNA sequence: TGTGCCTGGAGTGGGGGGGGGCCCTACGAGCAGTACTTC.

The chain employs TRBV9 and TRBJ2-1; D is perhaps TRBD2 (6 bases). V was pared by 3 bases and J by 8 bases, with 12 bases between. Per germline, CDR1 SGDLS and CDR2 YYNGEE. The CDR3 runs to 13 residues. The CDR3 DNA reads TGTGCCAGCAGCGCCGGTTGGGGGGATGAGCAGTTCTTC. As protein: CASSAGWGDEQFF.

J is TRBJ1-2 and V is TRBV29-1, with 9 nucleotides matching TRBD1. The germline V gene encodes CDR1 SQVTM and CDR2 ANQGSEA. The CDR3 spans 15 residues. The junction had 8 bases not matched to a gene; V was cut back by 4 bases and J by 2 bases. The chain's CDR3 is CSVVTGTGSNYGYTF. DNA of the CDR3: TGCAGCGTTGTTACCGGGACAGGGTCGAACTATGGCTACACCTTC. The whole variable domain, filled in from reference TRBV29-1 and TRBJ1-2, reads SAVISQKPSRDICQRGTSLTIQCQVDSQVTMMFWYRQQPGQSLTLIATANQGSEATYESGFVIDKFPISRPNLTFSTLTVSNMSPEDSSIYLCSVVTGTGSNYGYTFGSGTRLTVV.

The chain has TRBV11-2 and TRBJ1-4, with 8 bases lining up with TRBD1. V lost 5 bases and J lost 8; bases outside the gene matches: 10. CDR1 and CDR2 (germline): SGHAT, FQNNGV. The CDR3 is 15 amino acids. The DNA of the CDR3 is TGTGCCAGCAGCCCCCGACAGGGGAGGAGGGAAAAACTGTTTTTT. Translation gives CASSPRQGRREKLFF.

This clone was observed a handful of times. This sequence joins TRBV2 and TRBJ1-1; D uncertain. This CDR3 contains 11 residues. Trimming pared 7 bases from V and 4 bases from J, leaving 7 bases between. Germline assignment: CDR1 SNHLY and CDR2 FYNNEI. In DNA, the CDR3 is TGTGCCAGCACAGAGGGCACTGAAGCTTTCTTT. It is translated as CASTEGTEAFF. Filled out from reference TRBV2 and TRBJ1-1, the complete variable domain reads EPEVTQTPSHQVTQMGQEVILRCVPISNHLYFYWYRQILGQKVEFLVSFYNNEISEKSEIFDDQFSVERPDGSNFTLKIRSTKLEDSAMYFCASTEGTEAFFGQGTRLTVV.

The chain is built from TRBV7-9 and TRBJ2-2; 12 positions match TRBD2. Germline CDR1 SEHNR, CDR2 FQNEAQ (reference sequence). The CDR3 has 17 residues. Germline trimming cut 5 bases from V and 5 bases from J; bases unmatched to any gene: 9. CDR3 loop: CASSLNRLAGGTGELFF. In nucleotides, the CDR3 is TGTGCCAGCAGCCTAAACCGCCTAGCGGGGGGGACCGGGGAGCTGTTTTTT.

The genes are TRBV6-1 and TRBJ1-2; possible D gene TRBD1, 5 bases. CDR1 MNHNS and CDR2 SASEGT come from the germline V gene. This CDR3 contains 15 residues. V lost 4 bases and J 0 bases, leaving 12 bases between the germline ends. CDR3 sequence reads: CASSVGGIPNYGYTF. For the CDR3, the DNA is TGTGCCAGCAGTGTGGGGGGTATCCCTAACTATGGCTACACCTTC.

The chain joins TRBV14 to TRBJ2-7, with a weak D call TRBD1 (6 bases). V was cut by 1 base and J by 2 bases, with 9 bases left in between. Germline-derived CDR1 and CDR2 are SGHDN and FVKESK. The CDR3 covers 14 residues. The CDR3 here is CASSQVWGPYEQYF. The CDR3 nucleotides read TGTGCCAGCAGCCAAGTCTGGGGGCCCTACGAGCAGTACTTC. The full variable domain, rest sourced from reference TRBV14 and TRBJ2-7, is EAGVTQFPSHSVIEKGQTVTLRCDPISGHDNLYWYRRVMGKEIKFLLHFVKESKQDESGMPNNRFLAERTGGTYSTLKVQPAELEDSGVYFCASSQVWGPYEQYFGPGTRLTVT.

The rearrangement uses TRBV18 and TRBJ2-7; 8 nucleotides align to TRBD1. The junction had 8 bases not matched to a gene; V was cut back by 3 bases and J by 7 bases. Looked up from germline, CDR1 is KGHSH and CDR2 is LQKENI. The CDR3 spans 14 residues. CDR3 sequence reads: CASSPESTGVEQYF. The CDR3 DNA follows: TGTGCCAGCTCACCCGAATCGACAGGGGTTGAGCAGTACTTC.

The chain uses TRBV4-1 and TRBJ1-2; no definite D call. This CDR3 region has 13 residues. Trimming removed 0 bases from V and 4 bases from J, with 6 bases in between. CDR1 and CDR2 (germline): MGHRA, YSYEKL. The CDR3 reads CASSQDTGYGYTF. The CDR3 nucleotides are TGCGCCAGCAGCCAAGATACGGGCTATGGCTACACCTTC.

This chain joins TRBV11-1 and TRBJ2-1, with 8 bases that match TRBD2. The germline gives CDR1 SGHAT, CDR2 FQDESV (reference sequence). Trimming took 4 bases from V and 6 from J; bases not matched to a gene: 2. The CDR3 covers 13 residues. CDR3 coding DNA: TGTGCCAGCAGCTGGGGACTAGTCAATGAGCAGTTCTTC. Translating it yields CASSWGLVNEQFF.

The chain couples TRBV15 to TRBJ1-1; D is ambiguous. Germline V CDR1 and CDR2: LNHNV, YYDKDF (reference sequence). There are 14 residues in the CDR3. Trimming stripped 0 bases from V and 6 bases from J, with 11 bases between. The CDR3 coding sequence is TGTGCCACCAGCAGAGACAGATCCGCGGCTGAAGCTTTCTTT. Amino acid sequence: CATSRDRSAAEAFF.